The 27 T cell receptor beta chains presented below share a single source sample, sequenced in a study of blood T cell repertoires in COVID-19. Sequencing was performed with immunoSEQ multiplex PCR; in TCRdb, only in-frame clones are kept and a portion is missing. The sample holds about 180,000 clones, 80% to 90% seen once. Sequenced material: peripheral blood. These receptors were obtained from a man aged 18 to 29 who had recovered from COVID-19.

This chain links TRBV2 with TRBJ2-3; 12 bases fit TRBD2. The CDR3 totals 14 residues. The germline gives CDR1 SNHLY, CDR2 FYNNEI. V lost 7 bases and J lost 6; bases outside the gene matches: 5. CDR3 sequence reads: CASTWTSGTDTQYF. CDR3 bases: TGTGCCAGCACCTGGACTAGCGGGACGGATACGCAGTATTTT.

The chain joins TRBV18 to TRBJ2-7; 8 bases map to TRBD2. From germline, CDR1 is KGHSH and CDR2 LQKENI. V lost 2 bases, J lost 3 bases, and 6 bases stayed unmatched. CDR3 length: 15 amino acids. The CDR3, as DNA: TGTGCCAGCTCACCAACCGGGACTAGTATCTACGAGCAGTACTTC. Encoded protein: CASSPTGTSIYEQYF.

The chain couples TRBV3-1 (or the pseudogene TRBV3-2) to TRBJ1-2, with 10 bases that match TRBD1. The junction had 7 bases not matched to a gene; V was cut back by 4 bases and J by 8 bases. This CDR3 has 14 amino acids. Germline assignment: CDR1 LGHDT and CDR2 YNNKEL (reference sequence). The CDR3 nucleotides are TGTGCCAGCAGCCGACGACAGGGGGCAGGGGGCTACACCTTC. Translation: CASSRRQGAGGYTF.

This rearrangement joins TRBV5-5 to TRBJ1-1, with a tentative D call TRBD1 (6 bases). The CDR3 is 13 residues long. Germline V gene lookup returns CDR1 SGHKS and CDR2 YYEKEE (reference sequence). V lost 4 bases and J lost 6, with 13 bases in between. Here the CDR3 DNA reads TGTGCCAGCAGCCAAGGGGGTGTCGCTGAAGCTTTCTTT. Encoded protein: CASSQGGVAEAFF.

This CDR3 reads CASSDEGRQETQYF. For the CDR3, the DNA is TGTGCCAGCAGTGACGAGGGTAGGCAAGAGACCCAGTACTTC. J is TRBJ2-5 and V is TRBV2; the D gene is possibly TRBD2 (5 bases). The ends were cut back, 3 bases at V and 2 bases at J, with 10 bases in the middle. The germline gives CDR1 SNHLY, CDR2 FYNNEI. CDR3 length: 14 amino acids.

The rearrangement joins TRBV28 to TRBJ2-5; D might be TRBD2 (5 bases). CDR1 is MDHEN, CDR2 SYDVKM, per germline. The V and J ends lost 3 bases and 4 bases respectively, with 15 bases between them. The CDR3 loop spans 15 amino acids. CDR3 protein: CASSFQSGAGETQYF. The CDR3 DNA follows: TGTGCCAGCAGTTTTCAGAGCGGAGCAGGAGAGACCCAGTACTTC.

The gene calls are TRBV5-4 and TRBJ2-7, with TRBD2 matching 7 bases. Trimming cost V 5 bases and J 1 base; bases outside gene matches: 9. This CDR3 is built from 15 residues. Germline CDR1 reads SGHNT; CDR2 reads YYREEE (reference sequence). The DNA for the CDR3 is TGTGCCAGCAGTCCGACCGGGACTACTTCCTACGAGCAGTACTTC. This gives the protein CASSPTGTTSYEQYF.

V usage is TRBV12-3 or TRBV12-4 and J usage is TRBJ1-2; D unresolved. Trimming removed 7 bases at V and 6 bases at J, with 12 bases between. CDR3 size: 12 residues. The CDR3: CASTPGFHGYTF. In DNA, the CDR3 is TGTGCCAGCACCCCCGGGTTTCATGGCTACACCTTC.

The V call is TRBV6-2 or TRBV6-3, the J call TRBJ1-5; 8 bases line up with TRBD1. CDR1 and CDR2 (germline): MNHEY, SVGEGT. The CDR3 is made up of 17 amino acids. The V and J ends lost 4 bases and 1 base, in that order; junction bases with no gene match: 9. Written as DNA, the CDR3 is TGTGCCAGCAGTTTAAGGGACAGGAAGAACAGCAATCAGCCCCAGCATTTT. It is translated as CASSLRDRKNSNQPQHF.

This clone was seen just once. The chain is built from TRBV29-1 and TRBJ2-1; 7 bases are a match to TRBD1. The CDR3 consists of 14 residues. Germline-derived CDR1 and CDR2 are SQVTM and ANQGSEA. V lost 2 bases and J lost 3; bases outside the gene matches: 4. The CDR3 DNA reads as TGCAGCGTTGAATGGACAGGATACTACAATGAGCAGTTCTTC. It translates to CSVEWTGYYNEQFF.

The V call is TRBV6-5, the J call TRBJ2-3; 9 positions agree with TRBD2. The ends lost 2 bases at V and 1 base at J; junction bases unmatched: 4. CDR3 length: 16 amino acids. The germline CDR1 and CDR2 sequences are MNHEY and SVGAGI. The CDR3 DNA reads TGTGCCAGCAGTTACGGGTTAGCGGGAGGCACAGATACGCAGTATTTT. Amino acid sequence: CASSYGLAGGTDTQYF.

The chain couples TRBV7-9 to TRBJ1-1; 7 bases align to TRBD1. V shed 3 bases and J 5 bases; nucleotides not matched to a gene: 12. Germline-derived CDR1 and CDR2 are SEHNR and FQNEAQ (reference sequence). The CDR3 totals 16 residues. This CDR3 reads CASSFEGALPWTEAFF. DNA of the CDR3: TGTGCCAGCAGCTTTGAGGGGGCGCTCCCCTGGACTGAAGCTTTCTTT.

With respect to this clone: A much larger clone differs by one base, so this may be a read error. V gene TRBV27 combines with J gene TRBJ2-7, with 7 bases aligning to TRBD1. V trimming: 2 bases; J trimming: 3 bases; junction bases outside the gene matches: 1. Germline CDR1 and CDR2: MNHEY and SMNVEV (reference sequence). The CDR3 totals 13 residues. The CDR3 is CASSLGQDYEQYF. The CDR3 DNA sequence: TGTGCCAGCAGTTTAGGACAGGACTACGAGCAGTACTTC.

The chain has TRBV7-9 and TRBJ2-5; 8 nucleotides line up with TRBD2. The CDR3 spans 15 residues. V lost 1 base, J lost 2 bases, and 3 bases stayed unmatched. Germline assignment: CDR1 SEHNR and CDR2 FQNEAQ (reference sequence). The CDR3, as DNA: TGTGCCAGCAGCTTAGATAGCGGGAAACAAGAGACCCAGTACTTC. Encoded protein: CASSLDSGKQETQYF.

The chain joins TRBV4-3 to TRBJ2-2; D is unresolved. Germline lookup yields CDR1 LGHNA and CDR2 YSLEER. The CDR3 totals 14 residues. The V gene lost 7 bases and the J gene lost 0 bases, with 9 bases spanning the gap. The CDR3 is CASTLEPNTGELFF. CDR3 sequence (DNA): TGCGCCAGCACCTTAGAACCGAACACCGGGGAGCTGTTTTTT.

This clone was seen once. This chain links TRBV19 with TRBJ2-7; 11 positions match TRBD2. The J segment lost 6 bases and the V segment lost 5 bases, leaving 6 bases of the junction unmatched. CDR1 is LNHDA, CDR2 SQIVND, per germline (reference sequence). CDR3 length: 14 residues. Here the CDR3 reads CASSWRLAGPEQYF. The CDR3 DNA follows: TGTGCCAGTAGTTGGCGACTAGCGGGACCCGAGCAGTACTTC.

This clone was detected a few times. The rearrangement joins TRBV7-9 to TRBJ1-4; TRBD1 aligns across 8 bases. J was trimmed by 12 bases and V by 7 bases; bases with no gene match: 10. CDR3 length: 13 residues. Germline V gives CDR1 SEHNR, CDR2 FQNEAQ (reference sequence). In nucleotides, the CDR3 is TGTGCCAGCAACACAGGGGGTGGCCCTGAACTGTTTTTT. Residues: CASNTGGGPELFF.

In nucleotides, the CDR3 is TGTGCCAGCAAGGTACAGACCCAGAACACTGAAGCTTTCTTT. It translates to CASKVQTQNTEAFF. The rearrangement uses TRBV6-6 and TRBJ1-1; D is unresolved. This CDR3 spans 14 amino acids. Trimming took 7 bases from V and 1 from J, leaving 13 bases between them. Per the germline V gene, CDR1 is MNHNY and CDR2 is SVGAGI (reference sequence).

The V gene is TRBV3-1 (or the pseudogene TRBV3-2), the J gene TRBJ2-3; a possible D gene is TRBD1 (5 bases). With 4 bases removed from V and 4 bases from J, the gap between germline ends came to 9 bases. Germline CDR1 is LGHDT and CDR2 is YNNKEL (reference sequence). The CDR3 has 13 amino acids. The CDR3 bases are TGTGCCAGCAGCCCAAGGGGATCAGATACGCAGTATTTT. Translating it yields CASSPRGSDTQYF.

This clone has a single count. The rearrangement joins TRBV28 to TRBJ2-4; 7 bases are shared with TRBD2. The V gene end was trimmed by 7 bases and the J gene end by 1 base; junction bases not matched to a gene: 4. Looked up from germline, CDR1 is MDHEN and CDR2 is SYDVKM. The CDR3 spans 14 residues. The CDR3 sequence is CASMRGSAKNIQYF. The CDR3 DNA is TGTGCCAGCATGCGGGGGTCGGCCAAAAACATTCAGTACTTC.

V and J are TRBV28 and TRBJ2-7, with 13 positions matching TRBD2. Germline-derived CDR1 and CDR2 are MDHEN and SYDVKM. Trimming cost V 2 bases and J 0 bases; bases outside gene matches: 10. This CDR3 contains 19 residues. In DNA, the CDR3 is TGTGCCAGCAGTTTAGTCGGGGTTGGACTAGCGGGAGCCTCCTACGAGCAGTACTTC. This gives the protein CASSLVGVGLAGASYEQYF.

The chain is built from TRBV6-1 and TRBJ1-3; 7 nucleotides agree with TRBD1. The CDR3 has 17 amino acids. J was trimmed by 4 bases and V by 1 base; bases with no gene match: 10. Germline CDR1 and CDR2: MNHNS and SASEGT. The CDR3 spells CASSEGGKGARGNTIYF. The CDR3, as DNA: TGTGCCAGCAGTGAAGGGGGGAAGGGGGCGCGAGGAAACACCATATATTTT.

The chain carries TRBV2 and TRBJ1-2, with D uncertain. Trimming stripped 1 base from V and 4 bases from J, with 7 bases between. CDR3 size: 13 residues. Germline CDR1 is SNHLY and CDR2 is FYNNEI. CDR3 sequence: CASSEVSGYGYTF. The DNA of the CDR3 is TGTGCCAGCAGTGAAGTGTCAGGCTATGGCTACACCTTC.

The J gene is TRBJ2-7, the V gene TRBV19, with 10 bases lining up with TRBD2. The CDR3 has 15 residues. The V gene's germline CDR1 is LNHDA and CDR2 SQIVND (reference sequence). V trimming: 6 bases; J trimming: 0 bases; junction bases outside the gene matches: 5. The CDR3 loop is CASSRIAGGSYEQYF. As DNA, the CDR3 is TGTGCCAGTAGCCGAATAGCGGGAGGCTCCTACGAGCAGTACTTC.

With regard to this clone: Relative to the germline gene, one junction end is altered; a read error may explain this. The chain joins TRBV18 to TRBJ1-3, with a tentative D call TRBD1 (5 bases). Germline V CDR1 and CDR2: KGHSH, LQKENI. The CDR3 contains 12 residues. The CDR3 spells CASSPPSREMNF. The CDR3 DNA reads as TGTGCCAGCTCACCACCGTCCAGGGAAATGAATTTT.

The chain is built from TRBV4-3 and TRBJ2-3, with TRBD1 identical over 9 bases. The CDR3 is 14 residues long. The trim removed 4 bases at V and 5 bases at J, leaving 4 bases unmatched. CDR1 is LGHNA and CDR2 is YSLEER in the germline V gene. Here the CDR3 DNA reads TGCGCCAGCAGCCCCGGACAGGGGCAAGATACGCAGTATTTT. Residues: CASSPGQGQDTQYF.

The V call is TRBV28, the J call TRBJ1-1; D remains unclear. Germline V gene sequence: CDR1 MDHEN, CDR2 SYDVKM. The CDR3 runs to 14 residues. V was pared by 4 bases and J by 0 bases, with 9 bases between. CDR3 in amino acids: CASSSQALNTEAFF. CDR3 DNA sequence: TGTGCCAGCAGTTCTCAGGCGCTGAACACTGAAGCTTTCTTT.